The 20 T cell receptor beta chains reported below all come from one sample, sequenced in a study of somatic mutations in cytotoxic T cells in rheumatoid arthritis. Method: immunoSEQ multiplex PCR; TCRdb's copy keeps in-frame clones and lacks some. The sample has some 13,000 clones, 80% seen once. The sequenced material came from CD8+ T cells sorted from blood. These receptors were taken from a man aged 45-60 years in good health.

This clone has only a few counts. The rearrangement joins TRBV10-3 to TRBJ2-2, with 13 nucleotides matching TRBD2. CDR3 length: 16 amino acids. CDR1 and CDR2 from the germline V gene are ENHRY and SYGVKD. J lost 8 bases, V lost 2 bases, and 5 bases had no gene match. The CDR3 nucleotides are TGTGCCATCAGTGAGAGACTAGCGGGAGGAGCGGGGGAGCTGTTTTTT. Translation gives CAISERLAGGAGELFF.

The chain couples TRBV2 to TRBJ2-5; 7 nucleotides match TRBD1. Germline V lookup: CDR1 SNHLY, CDR2 FYNNEI. With V trimmed by 3 bases and J by 4 bases, 17 bases remained unmatched. The CDR3 extends over 18 amino acids. This chain's CDR3 is CASSDPGSTGINRETQYF. Written as DNA, the CDR3 is TGTGCCAGCAGTGATCCCGGGTCGACAGGGATTAATCGAGAGACCCAGTACTTC. The whole variable domain, remainder taken from reference TRBV2 and TRBJ2-5, is EPEVTQTPSHQVTQMGQEVILRCVPISNHLYFYWYRQILGQKVEFLVSFYNNEISEKSEIFDDQFSVERPDGSNFTLKIRSTKLEDSAMYFCASSDPGSTGINRETQYFGPGTRLLVL.

Comments on this clone: At the DNA level, this CDR3 is encoded by other sequences in the same sample as well. The rearrangement uses TRBV27 and TRBJ1-2; TRBD1 might be the D (5 bases). The length of the CDR3 is 16 residues. The V gene lost 2 bases and the J gene lost 4 bases, with 17 bases spanning the gap. Per the germline V gene, CDR1 is MNHEY and CDR2 is SMNVEV (reference sequence). The CDR3 loop is CASSLGPWGSPYGYTF. The CDR3 bases are TGTGCCAGCAGTTTAGGGCCCTGGGGCAGCCCCTATGGCTACACCTTC.

This chain joins TRBV2 and TRBJ1-1; TRBD1 might be the D (6 bases). The germline gives CDR1 SNHLY, CDR2 FYNNEI. The V and J ends lost 9 bases and 2 bases respectively, with 22 bases between them. This CDR3 has 16 amino acids. The CDR3 DNA sequence: TGTGCCAGAGACCTACGCCCCGGGACAAGAAACACTGAAGCTTTCTTT. Translated: CARDLRPGTRNTEAFF. The full variable domain, with the rest looked up from reference TRBV2 and TRBJ1-1, is EPEVTQTPSHQVTQMGQEVILRCVPISNHLYFYWYRQILGQKVEFLVSFYNNEISEKSEIFDDQFSVERPDGSNFTLKIRSTKLEDSAMYFCARDLRPGTRNTEAFFGQGTRLTVV.

This chain joins TRBV5-1 and TRBJ2-5; 7 nucleotides align to TRBD1. The CDR3 length is 14 residues. V gave up 4 bases and J gave up 3 bases; unmatched junction bases: 6. CDR1 is SGHRS, CDR2 YFSETQ, per germline. CDR3 coding DNA: TGCGCCAGCAGCGAAGGGACAGAAGAAGAGACCCAGTACTTC. Translation: CASSEGTEEETQYF.

The V and J genes are TRBV21-1 and TRBJ2-7; TRBD2, the table's D call, was not compared with the DNA. TRBV21-1 is reported as a pseudogene. The CDR3 sequence is 17 residues long. The CDR3 loop is CASSKVSRLAGLYEQYF. Here the CDR3 DNA reads TGTGCCAGCAGCAAAGTCAGTCGGCTAGCGGGCCTCTACGAGCAGTACTTC.

This rearrangement joins TRBV11-2 to TRBJ1-2; no clear D gene. Trimming pared 3 bases from V and 13 bases from J, leaving 9 bases between. This CDR3 spans 10 amino acids. Looked up from germline, CDR1 is SGHAT and CDR2 is FQNNGV. The CDR3 sequence is CASSFQPATF. The CDR3 DNA follows: TGTGCCAGCAGCTTCCAGCCTGCCACCTTC. The variable domain in full, with the rest retrieved from reference TRBV11-2 and TRBJ1-2, is EAGVAQSPRYKIIEKRQSVAFWCNPISGHATLYWYQQILGQGPKLLIQFQNNGVVDDSQLPKDRFSAERLKGVDSTLKIQPAKLEDSAVYLCASSFQPATFGSGTRLTVV.

The chain carries TRBV19 and TRBJ1-5, with a tentative D call TRBD1 (6 bases). The CDR3 has 18 residues. With 7 bases removed from V and 0 bases from J, the gap between germline ends came to 22 bases. Per the germline V gene, CDR1 is LNHDA and CDR2 is SQIVND (reference sequence). CDR3 amino acids: CASTTGTKGPYSNQPQHF. The CDR3 DNA reads as TGTGCCAGTACCACCGGGACAAAGGGCCCGTATAGCAATCAGCCCCAGCATTTT.

The rearrangement links TRBV5-5 to TRBJ2-7, with 12 bases fitting TRBD1. The trim removed 2 bases at V and 6 bases at J, leaving 9 bases unmatched. The CDR3 length is 16 residues. Germline assignment: CDR1 SGHKS and CDR2 YYEKEE (reference sequence). The CDR3 coding sequence is TGTGCCAGCAGCTTTGATCCGGGACAGGGGGCTCGCGAGCAGTACTTC. Translated: CASSFDPGQGAREQYF. The whole variable domain, remainder taken from reference TRBV5-5 and TRBJ2-7, is DAGVTQSPTHLIKTRGQQVTLRCSPISGHKSVSWYQQVLGQGPQFIFQYYEKEERGRGNFPDRFSARQFPNYSSELNVNALLLGDSALYLCASSFDPGQGAREQYFGPGTRLTVT.

This clone has just one count. The genes are TRBV14 and TRBJ2-5; D uncertain. V gave up 1 base and J gave up 1 base, with 4 bases separating them. The CDR3 is 13 residues long. CDR1 and CDR2 from the germline V gene are SGHDN and FVKESK. The CDR3 region is CASSQGTQETQYF. CDR3 in DNA: TGTGCCAGCAGCCAAGGGACCCAAGAGACCCAGTACTTC.

This clone has only one observation. The rearrangement links TRBV6-5 to TRBJ2-3; 7 bases are a match to TRBD1. J lost 10 bases, V lost 0 bases, and 10 bases had no gene match. The CDR3 contains 15 residues. The V gene's germline CDR1 is MNHEY and CDR2 SVGAGI. The CDR3 coding sequence is TGTGCCAGCAGTTACTCAATTACAGCTAGGGGGCCGCAGTATTTT. Amino acid sequence: CASSYSITARGPQYF.

This sequence joins TRBV9 and TRBJ2-2; D is uncertain. The CDR3 is 15 amino acids. Germline CDR1 reads SGDLS; CDR2 reads YYNGEE. Trimming shortened V by 3 bases and J by 1 base, and 10 bases separated the two germline ends. Here the CDR3 reads CASSGGIGNTGELFF. The CDR3 nucleotides are TGTGCCAGCAGCGGGGGAATAGGGAACACCGGGGAGCTGTTTTTT. The whole variable domain, remainder taken from reference TRBV9 and TRBJ2-2, is DSGVTQTPKHLITATGQRVTLRCSPRSGDLSVYWYQQSLDQGLQFLIQYYNGEERAKGNILERFSAQQFPDLHSELNLSSLELGDSALYFCASSGGIGNTGELFFGEGSRLTVL.

V gene TRBV19 combines with J gene TRBJ1-5, with D perhaps matching TRBD1 (5 bases). The CDR3 sequence is 16 residues long. Trimming cost V 0 bases and J 6 bases, with 15 bases left between them. Germline CDR1 and CDR2: LNHDA and SQIVND (reference sequence). The CDR3 loop reads CASSIDQSGKFQPQHF. As DNA, the CDR3 is TGTGCCAGTAGTATAGATCAGTCAGGGAAGTTTCAGCCCCAGCATTTT.

A few counts support this clone. V gene TRBV19 combines with J gene TRBJ2-1; TRBD1 might be the D (5 bases). The V end lost 5 bases, the J end lost 2 bases, and 13 bases lay between the germline ends. The CDR3 runs to 15 residues. The germline V gene has CDR1 LNHDA and CDR2 SQIVND (reference sequence). This CDR3 reads CASSVGALTYNEQFF. In DNA, the CDR3 is TGTGCCAGTAGTGTAGGGGCGTTGACCTACAATGAGCAGTTCTTC. The entire variable domain, with the rest obtained from reference TRBV19 and TRBJ2-1, is as follows: DGGITQSPKYLFRKEGQNVTLSCEQNLNHDAMYWYRQDPGQGLRLIYYSQIVNDFQKGDIAEGYSVSREKKESFPLTVTSAQKNPTAFYLCASSVGALTYNEQFFGPGTRLTVL.

This chain uses TRBV5-6 with TRBJ2-3; no definite D call. The CDR3 totals 11 residues. Between the trimmed V and J ends, which lost 3 bases and 4 bases, there was a span of 3 bases. The germline V gene encodes CDR1 SGHDT and CDR2 YYEEEE. The DNA of the CDR3 is TGTGCCAGCAGCTACTCAGATACGCAGTATTTT. It translates to CASSYSDTQYF.

The V gene is TRBV28, the J gene TRBJ1-2, with D perhaps TRBD1 (5 bases). The germline CDR1 and CDR2 sequences are MDHEN and SYDVKM. Trimming stripped 6 bases from V and 3 bases from J, with 11 bases between. CDR3 length: 13 residues. CDR3 DNA sequence: TGTGCCAGCAGCCCCACGGGGGACTATGGCTACACCTTC. As protein: CASSPTGDYGYTF.

This clone was seen once. The chain joins TRBV4-2 to TRBJ2-1; 7 nucleotides match TRBD2. The CDR3 totals 18 residues. Trimming at V came to 2 bases and at J to 0 bases, leaving 10 bases not matched to a gene. Looked up from germline, CDR1 is LGHNA and CDR2 is YNFKEQ. The CDR3 region has the DNA TGTGCCAGCAGCCAACCGGGGCGGCTAGCGGCCTCCTACAATGAGCAGTTCTTC. Its translation is CASSQPGRLAASYNEQFF.

V gene TRBV6-5 combines with J gene TRBJ2-7; D is perhaps TRBD1 (5 bases). The CDR3 totals 14 residues. V gave up 6 bases and J gave up 1 base, with 13 bases separating them. Germline V gives CDR1 MNHEY, CDR2 SVGAGI. The CDR3 sequence is CASSFGHGSYEQYF. The CDR3, as DNA: TGTGCCAGCAGCTTCGGACACGGATCCTACGAGCAGTACTTC.

The chain is built from TRBV6-1 and TRBJ1-5; D is uncertain. V gave up 1 base and J gave up 0 bases, with 13 bases separating them. In germline, CDR1 is MNHNS, CDR2 SASEGT. CDR3 size: 17 residues. The CDR3 coding sequence is TGTGCCAGCAGTGAAGAAGGGAGGGTCAATAGCAATCAGCCCCAGCATTTT. Amino acids: CASSEEGRVNSNQPQHF.

V and J are TRBV28 and TRBJ2-7; D perhaps matches TRBD1 (6 bases). V lost 6 bases and J 3 bases, leaving 12 bases between the germline ends. The CDR3 is 13 amino acids. Germline V CDR1 and CDR2: MDHEN, SYDVKM. The CDR3 reads CASRAAGDYEQYV. The CDR3 DNA follows: TGTGCCAGCAGAGCGGCAGGGGACTACGAGCAGTACGTC.